This TCR beta chain was documented in a study of blood T cell repertoires in COVID-19. Per the original data handling: Reference gene primer amplification gave estimated nucleated cell counts. Generated by immunoSEQ multiplex PCR, the TCRdb table keeps only in-frame clones and is missing some. The V and J calls and clone size are taken from that table; D and trimming were inferred from the DNA. The sample gives about 97,000 clones, over 85% of which show up once; 1.5% to 2% is in the top ten. CDR1 KGHDR and CDR2 SFDVKD come from the germline V gene. V was clipped by 5 bases and J by 3 bases, with 9 bases between them. The CDR3 length is 13 residues.

V and J are TRBV24-1 and TRBJ1-1; D gene unclear. Sequencing was done on a sample of peripheral blood. The origin of this receptor is a woman between 50 and 59 years old with COVID-19, enrolled during active disease. The CDR3 protein is CATSVGRDTEAFF. The CDR3 DNA follows: TGTGCCACCAGTGTCGGGAGGGACACTGAAGCTTTCTTT.